The rows below give T cell receptor beta chains drawn from one sample of a study of T cells in Graves' hyperthyroidism and ophthalmopathy. TCRdb reanalysed the multiplex PCR reads using MiXCR and keeps one entry per CDR3 protein. The table shows hundreds of thousands of distinct CDR3 sequences, with about 17% occurring only once. Sample: blood. All receptors derive from a woman younger than 45 with Graves' hyperthyroidism. Each CDR3 is given with its conserved first and last residue. D genes are given only for firm matches. Part of the rows lack a size; the others show once, few, many or a class for expanded clones.

clone_size: few
v_call: TRBV20-1
j_call: TRBJ2-3
d_call: TRBD1
cdr3_nt: TGCAGTGCCTCTCCTTTCCGGGACAGGATCACAGATACGCAGTATTTT
cdr3_aa: CSASPFRDRITDTQYF

clone_size: .
v_call: TRBV20-1
j_call: TRBJ2-5
d_call: TRBD2
cdr3_nt: TGCAGTGCTCGCGCCGCCTTGACTAGCGGGACACGGGAAGAGACCCAGTACTTC
cdr3_aa: CSARAALTSGTREETQYF

clone_size: few
v_call: TRBV20-1
j_call: TRBJ2-1
d_call: TRBD2
cdr3_nt: TGCAGTGCGGCCACTAGCGTAGAGTACAATGAGCAGTTCTTC
cdr3_aa: CSAATSVEYNEQFF

clone_size: .
v_call: TRBV9
j_call: TRBJ2-3
d_call: TRBD2
cdr3_nt: TGTGCCAGCAGCGCCCAGACTAGCGGGAAAGATACGCAGTATTTT
cdr3_aa: CASSAQTSGKDTQYF

clone_size: .
v_call: TRBV5-1
j_call: TRBJ2-7
d_call: .
cdr3_nt: TGCGCCAGCAGTGGCAGGGAGGTTTACGAGCAGTACTTC
cdr3_aa: CASSGREVYEQYF

clone_size: many
v_call: TRBV28
j_call: TRBJ2-1
d_call: .
cdr3_nt: TGTGGTAGCGGACCAACCTACAATGAGCAGTTCTTC
cdr3_aa: CGSGPTYNEQFF

clone_size: .
v_call: TRBV13
j_call: TRBJ1-6
d_call: TRBD1
cdr3_nt: TGTGCCAGCAGCTTAGACGTCCGGACAGGGGATTCACCCCTCCACTTT
cdr3_aa: CASSLDVRTGDSPLHF

clone_size: .
v_call: TRBV10-3
j_call: TRBJ2-4
d_call: TRBD2
cdr3_nt: TGTGCCATCAGTGAGGCGCTAGCGGGAAGAAACATTCAGTACTTC
cdr3_aa: CAISEALAGRNIQYF

clone_size: .
v_call: TRBV2
j_call: TRBJ2-7
d_call: .
cdr3_nt: TGTGCCAGTAACGGACTCTCCTACGAGCAGTACTTC
cdr3_aa: CASNGLSYEQYF

clone_size: few
v_call: TRBV7-9
j_call: TRBJ2-5
d_call: .
cdr3_nt: TGTGCCAGCAGCTTAGCGGGATTGGTAGAGACCCAGTACTTC
cdr3_aa: CASSLAGLVETQYF

clone_size: few
v_call: TRBV10-3
j_call: TRBJ2-7
d_call: .
cdr3_nt: TGTGCCATCAGTGAGTCGAAATCAGGGGAATTGGGGCAGTACTTC
cdr3_aa: CAISESKSGELGQYF

clone_size: many
v_call: TRBV6-1
j_call: TRBJ1-1
d_call: TRBD1
cdr3_nt: TGTGCCAGCAGGGCGACAGGGGGCGCGATGGACACTGAAGCTTTCTTT
cdr3_aa: CASRATGGAMDTEAFF

clone_size: many
v_call: TRBV3-1
j_call: TRBJ2-7
d_call: .
cdr3_nt: TGTGCCAGCAGCCAGAGTTCGACTGGCGAGCAGTACTTC
cdr3_aa: CASSQSSTGEQYF

clone_size: few
v_call: TRBV16
j_call: TRBJ1-3
d_call: .
cdr3_nt: TGTGCCAGCACAGAGGGGACTCCTGGAAACACCATATATTTT
cdr3_aa: CASTEGTPGNTIYF

clone_size: few
v_call: TRBV11-3
j_call: TRBJ1-2
d_call: .
cdr3_nt: TGTGCCAGCAGCTTAGATCTGGGCAGGGGAGCATCCGGCTACACCTTC
cdr3_aa: CASSLDLGRGASGYTF

clone_size: many
v_call: TRBV20-1
j_call: TRBJ2-3
d_call: .
cdr3_nt: TGCAGTGCTATCGATTCTGATACGCAGTATTTT
cdr3_aa: CSAIDSDTQYF

clone_size: .
v_call: TRBV6-1
j_call: TRBJ2-1
d_call: .
cdr3_nt: TGTGCCAGCGATACTAGGGGGGAGACCAATGAGCAGTTCTTC
cdr3_aa: CASDTRGETNEQFF

clone_size: many
v_call: TRBV2
j_call: TRBJ2-5
d_call: .
cdr3_nt: TGTGCCAGCACTGGGCAAGAGACCCAGTACTTC
cdr3_aa: CASTGQETQYF

clone_size: many
v_call: TRBV2
j_call: TRBJ2-3
d_call: .
cdr3_nt: TGTGCCAGCCACACCCGGTTGGCTACGCAGTATTTT
cdr3_aa: CASHTRLATQYF

clone_size: few
v_call: TRBV9
j_call: TRBJ2-5
d_call: TRBD2
cdr3_nt: TGTGCCAGCAGCGAGGGACTAGCAGCGTACCAAGAGACCCAGTACTTC
cdr3_aa: CASSEGLAAYQETQYF

clone_size: .
v_call: TRBV12-3/TRBV12-4
j_call: TRBJ2-3
d_call: TRBD1
cdr3_nt: TGTGCCAGCAAGCAGGGGGCGGGAGATACGCAGTATTTT
cdr3_aa: CASKQGAGDTQYF

clone_size: many
v_call: TRBV20-1
j_call: TRBJ2-7
d_call: TRBD2
cdr3_nt: TGCAGTGCTAGAGGGACTAGCCAACGGTACGAGCAGTACTTC
cdr3_aa: CSARGTSQRYEQYF

clone_size: many
v_call: TRBV6-2/TRBV6-3
j_call: TRBJ2-1
d_call: .
cdr3_nt: TGTGCCAGCAGGAGCACCCGGGGACCGATAAATGAGCAGTTCTTC
cdr3_aa: CASRSTRGPINEQFF

clone_size: many
v_call: TRBV7-9
j_call: TRBJ2-3
d_call: .
cdr3_nt: TGTGCCAGCCCATCACAGGATTCAGATACGCAGTATTTT
cdr3_aa: CASPSQDSDTQYF

clone_size: many
v_call: TRBV6-1
j_call: TRBJ2-2
d_call: .
cdr3_nt: TGTGCCACCAGGGGTACCGGGGAGCTGTTTTTT
cdr3_aa: CATRGTGELFF

clone_size: few
v_call: TRBV12-3/TRBV12-4
j_call: TRBJ1-1
d_call: TRBD1
cdr3_nt: TGTGCCAGCACCAGGACAGGAGGGCTTGGCGCTTTCTTT
cdr3_aa: CASTRTGGLGAFF

clone_size: few
v_call: TRBV20-1
j_call: TRBJ2-1
d_call: TRBD2
cdr3_nt: TGCAGTGCTAGAGATGGACTAGCGGGGAAAAACAATGAGCAGTTCTTC
cdr3_aa: CSARDGLAGKNNEQFF

clone_size: .
v_call: TRBV5-1
j_call: TRBJ2-1
d_call: .
cdr3_nt: TGCGCCAGCAGCTTTACAGGTGGGCTCTCCTACAATGAGCAGTTCTTC
cdr3_aa: CASSFTGGLSYNEQFF

clone_size: many
v_call: TRBV28
j_call: TRBJ2-1
d_call: TRBD2
cdr3_nt: TGTGCCAGCAGCCGCCTGGGTAGCGGGAAGGTAGGGACTCACAATGAGCAGTTCTTC
cdr3_aa: CASSRLGSGKVGTHNEQFF

clone_size: .
v_call: TRBV20-1
j_call: TRBJ1-1
d_call: .
cdr3_nt: TGCAGTGGCCGGGACATCCAGGCTTTCTTT
cdr3_aa: CSGRDIQAFF

clone_size: .
v_call: TRBV30
j_call: TRBJ2-1
d_call: .
cdr3_nt: TGTGCCTGGAGTGTACACCCCGTCGCTCCCCTCTTC
cdr3_aa: CAWSVHPVAPLF

clone_size: many
v_call: TRBV27
j_call: TRBJ2-3
d_call: .
cdr3_nt: TGTGCCAGCAGTTGGACTCTGCAGTCTGCTCCTAATACGCAGTATTTT
cdr3_aa: CASSWTLQSAPNTQYF

clone_size: few
v_call: TRBV3-1
j_call: TRBJ2-1
d_call: TRBD2
cdr3_nt: TGTGCCAGCAGCCACGGACTAGCGGGCCAGGGCTCCTACAATGAGCAGTTCTTC
cdr3_aa: CASSHGLAGQGSYNEQFF

clone_size: .
v_call: TRBV28
j_call: TRBJ1-6
d_call: .
cdr3_nt: TGTGCCAGCAGTCTATCACCGCCAATGAGCTCCTATAATTCACCCCTCCACTTT
cdr3_aa: CASSLSPPMSSYNSPLHF

clone_size: .
v_call: TRBV27
j_call: TRBJ2-3
d_call: .
cdr3_nt: TGTGCCAGCAGAGGGATGGGGGTGGATACGCAGTATTTT
cdr3_aa: CASRGMGVDTQYF

clone_size: many
v_call: TRBV10-3
j_call: TRBJ2-7
d_call: .
cdr3_nt: TGTGCCATCAGTGATCAGGGGAGGAGTGACGAGCAGTACTTC
cdr3_aa: CAISDQGRSDEQYF

clone_size: many
v_call: TRBV30
j_call: TRBJ1-2
d_call: .
cdr3_nt: TGTGCCTGGAGTATCGCGTATGGCTACACCTTC
cdr3_aa: CAWSIAYGYTF

clone_size: .
v_call: TRBV28
j_call: TRBJ2-5
d_call: TRBD1
cdr3_nt: TGTGCCAGCAGTCGGCGGACAGGTTATAGAGAGACCCAGTACTTC
cdr3_aa: CASSRRTGYRETQYF

clone_size: many
v_call: TRBV5-1
j_call: TRBJ1-2
d_call: .
cdr3_nt: TGCGCCAGCAGCTTGGGTCTGCCATCGGGCTATGGCTACACCTTC
cdr3_aa: CASSLGLPSGYGYTF

clone_size: many
v_call: TRBV12-3/TRBV12-4
j_call: TRBJ2-7
d_call: .
cdr3_nt: TGTGCCAGCAGTTCGGGACGGAGGGTCTACGAGCAGTACTTC
cdr3_aa: CASSSGRRVYEQYF